Listed below are T cell receptor beta chains from one sample, sequenced in a study of CD8+CD57+ T cells in acquired aplastic anemia. TCRdb reprocessed the reads with MiXCR, giving one entry per CDR3 protein. The data show tens of thousands of distinct CDR3 sequences, around three quarters seen once. Sequencing was done on a sample of sorted CD4+, CD8+, or CD8+CD57+ T cells (not recorded which) from PBMCs. All receptors derive from a human donor in good health, serving as a control. Each CDR3 is given with its conserved first and last residue. A D gene is named only where the DNA matches it firmly. Part of the rows lack a size; the others show once, few, many or a class for expanded clones.

clone size,J gene,V gene,D gene,CDR3 length,CDR3 protein,CDR3 DNA
-,TRBJ1-1,TRBV19,TRBD1,15,CASSTAGTANTEAFF,TGTGCCAGTAGTACAGCCGGGACAGCGAACACTGAAGCTTTCTTT
many,TRBJ1-1,TRBV6-5,-,13,CASSSNENTEAFF,TGTGCCAGCAGTAGCAATGAGAACACTGAAGCTTTCTTT
-,TRBJ2-3,TRBV15,-,15,CATSRRRMPTDTQYF,TGTGCCACCAGTCGGAGGCGGATGCCCACAGATACGCAGTATTTT
medium-sized,TRBJ2-1,TRBV9,TRBD2,15,CASRPTSGGAQEQFF,TGTGCCAGCAGGCCGACTAGCGGGGGGGCTCAGGAGCAGTTCTTC
-,TRBJ1-2,TRBV11-3,-,14,CASSQERLVDGYTF,TGTGCCAGCAGCCAGGAACGACTTGTGGATGGCTACACCTTC
-,TRBJ2-1,TRBV10-3,-,11,CASRSRWEQFF,TGTGCCAGCAGGTCCAGGTGGGAGCAGTTCTTC
-,TRBJ2-5,TRBV19,-,13,CASSQQGGETQYF,TGTGCCAGTAGTCAACAGGGCGGTGAGACCCAGTACTTC
-,TRBJ2-3,TRBV7-2,-,13,CASSQASTDTQYF,TGTGCCAGCAGCCAAGCGAGCACAGATACGCAGTATTTT
-,TRBJ1-6,TRBV10-2,-,14,CASREAVGNSPLHF,TGCGCCAGCAGGGAGGCAGTAGGTAATTCACCCCTCCACTTT
-,TRBJ1-2,TRBV6-4,TRBD1,12,CASSYGGQLPTF,TGTGCCAGCAGTTACGGGGGACAGCTCCCTACCTTC
once,TRBJ1-2,TRBV12-3/TRBV12-4,-,14,CASSLGGPAYGYTF,TGTGCCAGCAGTTTGGGAGGGCCGGCTTATGGCTACACCTTC
-,TRBJ2-1,TRBV29-1,-,13,CSALASSYNEQFF,TGCAGCGCCCTGGCTAGCTCCTACAATGAGCAGTTCTTC
-,TRBJ1-2,TRBV6-5,-,14,CASSYPNGEYGYTF,TGTGCCAGCAGTTACCCCAATGGAGAATATGGCTACACCTTC
-,TRBJ2-7,TRBV10-1,TRBD1,15,CASSETTGMEDEQYF,TGCGCCAGCAGTGAAACGACAGGGATGGAGGACGAGCAGTACTTC
-,TRBJ2-5,TRBV29-1,-,11,CSARTAETQYF,TGCAGCGCAAGGACAGCGGAGACCCAGTACTTC
-,TRBJ2-7,TRBV7-9,-,13,CASSLERWSEQYF,TGTGCCAGCAGCTTAGAGAGGTGGTCCGAGCAGTACTTC
-,TRBJ1-2,TRBV29-1,-,12,CSVVTANYGYTF,TGCAGCGTTGTGACGGCTAACTATGGCTACACCTTC
-,TRBJ2-2,TRBV10-2,-,14,CASSGGGRTGELFF,TGCGCCAGCAGTGGTGGGGGGAGAACCGGGGAGCTGTTTTTT
-,TRBJ1-2,TRBV4-3,-,14,CASSQDHGSYGYTF,TGCGCCAGCAGCCAAGATCATGGCAGCTATGGCTACACCTTC
-,TRBJ2-7,TRBV9,-,13,CASSVDLPYEQYF,TGTGCCAGCAGCGTAGATCTCCCCTACGAGCAGTACTTC
few,TRBJ2-1,TRBV2,-,13,CASSEGPPHEQFF,TGTGCCAGCAGTGAAGGCCCACCCCATGAGCAGTTCTTC
-,TRBJ2-2,TRBV2,TRBD2,15,CASTGGLANTGELFF,TGTGCCAGCACAGGCGGACTAGCGAACACCGGGGAGCTGTTTTTT
-,TRBJ2-7,TRBV11-1,-,16,CASSIRGAITSYEQYF,TGTGCCAGCAGCATACGGGGGGCCATAACATCCTACGAGCAGTACTTC
-,TRBJ2-7,TRBV20-1,TRBD2,20,CSARLSQRGGLLEASYEQYF,TGCAGTGCTAGATTATCCCAGCGGGGGGGCCTACTTGAAGCATCCTACGAGCAGTACTTC
medium-sized,TRBJ1-5,TRBV19,-,15,CASSKTGEYFQPQHF,TGTGCCAGTAGTAAGACAGGAGAATATTTCCAGCCCCAGCATTTT
once,TRBJ2-5,TRBV2,TRBD2,14,CASRLATYQETQYF,TGTGCCAGCAGACTAGCGACGTACCAAGAGACCCAGTACTTC
-,TRBJ1-3,TRBV29-1,-,14,CASSSLTGTDTIYF,TGTGCCAGCAGCTCTCTGACAGGAACGGACACCATATATTTT
medium-sized,TRBJ2-7,TRBV11-2,-,16,CASSLGSVGSFYEQYF,TGTGCCAGCAGCCTCGGATCCGTTGGCAGTTTCTACGAGCAGTACTTC
medium-sized,TRBJ2-7,TRBV30,-,14,CAWSGGDTDVEQYF,TGTGCCTGGAGTGGCGGGGACACGGACGTCGAGCAGTACTTC
-,TRBJ1-2,TRBV10-3,TRBD1,14,CAVTGGSSSYGYTF,TGTGCCGTCACAGGGGGCAGTTCCAGCTATGGCTACACCTTC
-,TRBJ2-7,TRBV7-3,-,13,CASSLAAAYEQYF,TGTGCCAGCAGCTTGGCTGCAGCCTACGAGCAGTACTTC
-,TRBJ1-2,TRBV20-1,-,14,CSARDRGVLSGYTF,TGCAGTGCTAGAGATCGGGGAGTGCTGAGTGGCTACACCTTC
-,TRBJ1-4,TRBV11-1,-,17,CASSLVGAAPTNEKLFF,TGTGCCAGCAGCTTGGTGGGGGCGGCACCAACTAATGAAAAACTGTTTTTT
medium-sized,TRBJ1-4,TRBV7-9,-,11,CASSLGGKLFF,TGTGCCAGCAGCTTAGGCGGAAAACTGTTTTTT
-,TRBJ1-4,TRBV9,TRBD1,15,CASSVGTGANEKLFF,TGTGCCAGCAGCGTCGGGACAGGGGCTAATGAAAAACTGTTTTTT
-,TRBJ2-3,TRBV19,-,14,CASSKGASYFTQYF,TGTGCCAGTAGTAAAGGGGCCAGTTATTTCACGCAGTATTTT
-,TRBJ1-2,TRBV5-5,TRBD1,13,CASSSGTDYGYTF,TGTGCCAGCAGCTCCGGGACAGACTATGGCTACACCTTC